The 8 T cell receptor beta chains below all came from one sample that was sequenced in a study of T cell clonality in common variable immunodeficiency. Only in-frame clones appear in the TCRdb table, and some are missing; sequencing was by immunoSEQ multiplex PCR. The data show about 81,000 clones, none appearing only once, with 0.8% held by the ten largest. The sequencing input was peripheral blood mononuclear cells. The receptor source for this set is a person between 18 and 75 years old in good health.

This clone was seen repeatedly, ten times or more. The CDR3 is cut off 3 residues early in the read; its end comes from the germline J gene. The chain is built from TRBV7-3 and TRBJ2-1, with no clear D. V dropped 1 base and J dropped 6 bases, with 7 bases sitting between them. From germline, CDR1 is SGHTA and CDR2 FQGTGA. The CDR3 has 13 residues. The CDR3 bases that were read are TGTGCCAGCAGCTTAATCGGTCTCAATGAG. It translates to CASSLIGLNE. From start to end, the CDR3 is CASSLIGLNEQFF.

Ten or more counts support this clone. The read comes to an end 3 residues before the CDR3 does, leaving the germline J gene to fill in the end. The rearrangement links TRBV7-2 to TRBJ1-4; TRBD1 agrees at 9 bases. V was pared by 5 bases and J by 8 bases, with 9 bases of the junction left unmatched. CDR1 SGHTA and CDR2 FQGNSA come from the germline V gene. This CDR3 contains 15 residues. This CDR3 reads CASSPPGQGKEKLFF. The CDR3 DNA, read in part, is TGTGCCAGCAGCCCCCCGGGACAGGGAAAAGAAAAA.

This clone occurred many times. The read ends 3 residues early relative to the CDR3; the germline J gene fills the gap. The rearrangement links TRBV6-2 or TRBV6-3 to TRBJ2-1; 7 bases match TRBD2. Germline-derived CDR1 and CDR2 are MNHEY and SVGEGT. The V segment lost 4 bases and the J segment 7 bases; nucleotides outside the gene matches: 16. The CDR3 is made up of 17 amino acids. Partial CDR3 DNA: TGTGCCAGCAGTTCCCCCGGGGGGTTAAGGCGATCGAATGAG. This gives the protein CASSSPGGLRRSNE. The entire CDR3 reads CASSSPGGLRRSNEQFF.

This clone appeared many times. The read ends 3 residues shy of where the CDR3 ends; the end is completed using the germline J gene. The chain recombines TRBV30 with TRBJ1-6, with no clear D. V lost 0 bases, J lost 10 bases, and 10 bases lay in between. Germline V gene lookup returns CDR1 GTSNPN and CDR2 SVGIG (reference sequence). The CDR3 contains 13 residues. The CDR3 region is CAWSVRGVSPLHF. The sequenced part of the CDR3 DNA is TGTGCCTGGAGTGTACGAGGTGTCTCACCC.

This clone was detected ten times or more. With the read ending 3 residues before the CDR3 end, the germline J gene is used to fill in that end. The gene calls are TRBV10-1 and TRBJ2-1; 13 bases match TRBD2. There are 15 residues in the CDR3. Germline values: CDR1 WNHNN, CDR2 SYGVQD (reference sequence). J was trimmed by 8 bases and V by 3 bases; bases with no gene match: 4. CDR3 DNA, as far as it was read: TGCGCCAGCAGTGAAGGACTAGCGGGAGTCGATGAG. It codes for CASSEGLAGVDE. The entire CDR3 protein reads CASSEGLAGVDEQFF.

This clone was seen repeatedly, ten times or more. The CDR3 is cut off 3 residues early in the read; its end comes from the germline J gene. The V gene is TRBV7-2, the J gene TRBJ2-7; D not certain. CDR3 length: 12 amino acids. Germline CDR1 SGHTA, CDR2 FQGNSA. Trimming removed 1 base from V and 5 bases from J, with 6 bases in between. The CDR3 loop is CASSLVSDEQYF. The DNA read from the CDR3 is TGTGCCAGCAGCTTAGTCTCGGACGAG.

This clone was seen at least ten times. The CDR3 extends 3 residues past the end of the read, so its final part is completed from the germline J gene. The chain combines TRBV20-1 with TRBJ2-7, with unresolved D. This CDR3 spans 14 amino acids. Germline CDR1 and CDR2: DFQATT and SNEGSKA (reference sequence). The part of the CDR3 DNA that was read is TGCAGAGCGACCAGTAAGTCCCTCGCCTACGAG. The encoded protein is CRATSKSLAYE. The full CDR3 sequence reads CRATSKSLAYEQYF.

The table lists this clone with many counts. The CDR3 is cut off 3 residues early in the read; its end comes from the germline J gene. The chain uses TRBV6-2 or TRBV6-3 and TRBJ1-1; 12 bases match TRBD1. The CDR3 extends over 15 amino acids. V shed 4 bases, J shed 4 bases, and the junction held 4 bases outside the gene matches. Germline values: CDR1 MNHEY, CDR2 SVGEGT. CDR3 region: CASSSPGQGATEAFF. Incomplete CDR3 DNA: TGTGCCAGCAGTTCGCCGGGACAGGGGGCCACTGAA.